What follows are 5 T cell receptor beta chains derived from one specimen sequenced in a study of blood T cell repertoires in COVID-19. TCRdb's copy holds only in-frame clones and misses some; the assay was immunoSEQ multiplex PCR. The sample yields under 150,000 clones, 85% to 90% seen once. Sequenced sample: peripheral blood. The receptors shown here come from a man aged 50-59 years with acute or convalescent COVID-19.

CDR3 protein: CASSLGTGGNNQPQHF. CDR3 bases: TGTGCCAGCAGCTTGGGGACAGGGGGGAATAATCAGCCCCAGCATTTT. The chain is built from TRBV5-6 and TRBJ1-5; 10 bases map to TRBD1. The germline CDR1 and CDR2 sequences are SGHDT and YYEEEE. The trim removed 0 bases at V and 4 bases at J, leaving 4 bases unmatched. The CDR3 has 16 residues.

This clone was counted a single time. This chain uses TRBV27 with TRBJ1-5, with a possible D match to TRBD1 (6 bases). CDR3 size: 19 residues. Germline V gives CDR1 MNHEY, CDR2 SMNVEV (reference sequence). Trimming took off 4 bases at V and 0 bases at J, with 22 bases between the two ends. The DNA of the CDR3 is TGTGCCAGCAGTTCTAGAAGACAGGCCGATCTTTATAGCAATCAGCCCCAGCATTTT. It codes for CASSSRRQADLYSNQPQHF.

The chain carries TRBV6-5 and TRBJ2-1; 7 bases match TRBD2. The V and J ends lost 2 bases and 6 bases, in that order; junction bases with no gene match: 10. Germline V gives CDR1 MNHEY, CDR2 SVGAGI. The CDR3 runs to 16 residues. In DNA, the CDR3 is TGTGCCAGCAGTTACGAGGCGGGAGCAATCCGCAATGAGCAGTTCTTC. Translating it yields CASSYEAGAIRNEQFF.

A single count supports this clone. Germline is not matched at one junction end, which may reflect a read error. The rearrangement joins TRBV15 to TRBJ2-3; 10 bases are shared with TRBD2. This CDR3 contains 20 residues. The germline gives CDR1 LNHNV, CDR2 YYDKDF (reference sequence). This CDR3 reads CATSRSFSGRIINRTNTQYF. The CDR3 nucleotides read TGTGCCACCAGCAGATCGTTTAGCGGGAGGATAATAAACCGCACAAATACGCAGTATTTT.

CDR3 loop: CASSIDGQAGSRELFF. CDR3 DNA sequence: TGTGCCAGTAGTATAGACGGCCAAGCGGGCTCTCGGGAGCTGTTTTTT. V is TRBV19 and J is TRBJ2-2, with TRBD2 as a possible D gene (6 bases). The germline V and J ends were trimmed by 0 bases and 9 bases, with 17 bases remaining between them. The length of the CDR3 is 16 residues. Germline values: CDR1 LNHDA, CDR2 SQIVND (reference sequence).